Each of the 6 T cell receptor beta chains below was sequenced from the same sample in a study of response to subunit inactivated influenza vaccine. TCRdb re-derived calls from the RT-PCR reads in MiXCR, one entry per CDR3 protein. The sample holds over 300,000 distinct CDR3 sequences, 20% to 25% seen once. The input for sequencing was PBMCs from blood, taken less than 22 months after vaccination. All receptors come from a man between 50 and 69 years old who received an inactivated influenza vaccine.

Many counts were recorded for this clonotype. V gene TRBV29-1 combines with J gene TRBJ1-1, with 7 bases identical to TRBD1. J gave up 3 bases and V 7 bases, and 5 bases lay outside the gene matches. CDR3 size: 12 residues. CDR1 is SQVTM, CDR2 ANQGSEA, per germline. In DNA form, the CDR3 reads TGCAGCGGGTCCACAGGGGACACTGAAGCTTTCTTT. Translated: CSGSTGDTEAFF.

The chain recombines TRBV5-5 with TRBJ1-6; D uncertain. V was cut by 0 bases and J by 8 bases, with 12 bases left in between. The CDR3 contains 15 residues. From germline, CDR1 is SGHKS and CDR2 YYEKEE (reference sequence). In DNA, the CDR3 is TGTGCCAGCAGCTTGGCCAGACCATATGATTCACCCCTCCACTTT. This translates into CASSLARPYDSPLHF.

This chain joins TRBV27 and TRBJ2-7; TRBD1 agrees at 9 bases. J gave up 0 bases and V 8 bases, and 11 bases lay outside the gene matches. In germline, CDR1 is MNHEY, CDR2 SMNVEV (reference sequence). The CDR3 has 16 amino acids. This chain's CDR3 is CASSPSTGGSSYEQYF. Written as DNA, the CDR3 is TGTGCCAGCTCCCCTTCAACAGGGGGCAGCTCCTACGAGCAGTACTTC.

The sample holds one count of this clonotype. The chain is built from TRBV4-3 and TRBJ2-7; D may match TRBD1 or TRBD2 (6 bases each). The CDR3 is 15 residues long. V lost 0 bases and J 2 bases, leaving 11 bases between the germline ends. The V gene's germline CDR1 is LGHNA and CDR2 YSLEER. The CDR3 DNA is TGCGCCAGCAGCCAAGATTGGCGGGACACCTACGAGCAGTACTTC. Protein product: CASSQDWRDTYEQYF.

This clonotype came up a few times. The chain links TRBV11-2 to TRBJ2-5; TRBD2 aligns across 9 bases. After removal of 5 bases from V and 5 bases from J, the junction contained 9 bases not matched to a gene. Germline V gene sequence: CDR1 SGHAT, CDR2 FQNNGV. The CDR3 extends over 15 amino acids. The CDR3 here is CASSGKAGGPETQYF. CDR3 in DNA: TGTGCCAGCAGCGGAAAGGCGGGAGGGCCTGAGACCCAGTACTTC.

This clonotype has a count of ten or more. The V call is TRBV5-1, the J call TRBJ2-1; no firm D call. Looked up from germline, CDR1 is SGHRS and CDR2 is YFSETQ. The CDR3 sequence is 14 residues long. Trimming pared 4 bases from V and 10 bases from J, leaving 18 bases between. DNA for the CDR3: TGCGCCAGCAGCCAATACACCGCCGGTGGAGAGCAGTTCTTC. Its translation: CASSQYTAGGEQFF.